Below are 11 T cell receptor beta chains sequenced from a single sample in a study of monozygotic twins with inflammatory bowel disease. After re-calling the 5' RACE reads, TCRdb lists one entry per CDR3 protein, DNA absent. The sample has approximately 330,000 distinct CDR3 sequences. The sequencing input was blood. Receptor source: a human donor with ulcerative colitis or Crohn's disease, or a healthy co-twin of an affected twin (not recorded which).

The chain links TRBV20-1 to TRBJ2-1; as DNA is missing, the TRBD2 call by TCRdb cannot be tested. CDR3 length equals 13 residues. From germline, CDR1 is DFQATT and CDR2 SNEGSKA (reference sequence). The CDR3: CSATSASSNEQFF.

The chain employs TRBV28 and TRBJ1-2. CDR3 length: 12 residues. In germline, CDR1 is MDHEN, CDR2 SYDVKM. The CDR3 sequence: CASSRAEYGYTF.

J is TRBJ1-2 and V is TRBV3-1; TCRdb lists TRBD1, though no DNA is available to test this call. Looked up from germline, CDR1 is LGHDT and CDR2 is YNNKEL (reference sequence). The CDR3 extends over 16 amino acids. The CDR3 loop reads CASSQEAKGRGDGYTF.

The chain has TRBV27 and TRBJ2-1. Germline V gene data show CDR1 as MNHEY and CDR2 as SMNVEV (reference sequence). The CDR3 length is 15 residues. CDR3 loop: CASSLAIGIYNEQFF.

This chain joins TRBV25-1 and TRBJ1-2. The CDR3 spans 13 residues. From germline, CDR1 is MGHDK and CDR2 SYGVNS. CDR3 sequence: CASRDGSNYGYTF.

CDR3 loop: CASSLGTGTGFQPQHF. The V gene is TRBV5-1, the J gene TRBJ1-5; TCRdb's D call of TRBD1 is untestable without DNA. The CDR3 totals 16 residues. Germline values: CDR1 SGHRS, CDR2 YFSETQ.

This chain connects TRBV27 to TRBJ2-3; TCRdb calls TRBD1, which cannot be checked without DNA. Germline lookup yields CDR1 MNHEY and CDR2 SMNVEV (reference sequence). The CDR3 totals 11 residues. CDR3 protein: CASSTRNTQYF.

The chain links TRBV4-1 to TRBJ2-5; TCRdb calls TRBD1, which cannot be checked without DNA. CDR3 size: 17 residues. Germline CDR1 is MGHRA and CDR2 is YSYEKL. The CDR3 sequence is CASSQEFSPWGPETQYF.

The CDR3: CASSLLTEYNEQFF. V usage is TRBV27 and J usage is TRBJ2-1; the TCRdb call, TRBD1, lacks DNA for checking. This CDR3 has 14 amino acids. The germline gives CDR1 MNHEY, CDR2 SMNVEV (reference sequence).

The rearrangement joins TRBV5-5 to TRBJ1-5. This CDR3 has 14 amino acids. CDR1 is SGHKS and CDR2 is YYEKEE in the germline V gene (reference sequence). The chain's CDR3 is CASSLELGYQPQHF.

The rearrangement joins TRBV7-2 to TRBJ2-6. This CDR3 is 16 amino acids long. CDR1 is SGHTA and CDR2 is FQGNSA in the germline V gene. The CDR3 protein is CASSYRRNSGANVLTF. The variable domain in full, with the rest retrieved from reference TRBV7-2 and TRBJ2-6, is GAGVSQSPSNKVTEKGKDVELRCDPISGHTALYWYRQSLGQGLEFLIYFQGNSAPDKSGLPSDRFSAERTGGSVSTLTIQRTQQEDSAVYLCASSYRRNSGANVLTFGAGSRLTVL.